This T cell receptor beta chain was sequenced in a study of blood T cell repertoires in COVID-19. Germline-derived CDR1 and CDR2 are SGHKS and YYEKEE (reference sequence). The CDR3 extends over 15 amino acids. Deletions cut 5 bases from V and 3 bases from J, with 17 bases between. The repertoire was sequenced with immunoSEQ multiplex PCR; TCRdb's copy has only in-frame clones and lacks some. This sample has 100,000 to 150,000 clones; roughly 83% occur once, and the top ten carry about 15%. This receptor was obtained from a woman of 80 years or more with acute or convalescent COVID-19. V gene TRBV5-5 combines with J gene TRBJ1-2; D unresolved. Material for sequencing was peripheral blood. The CDR3 DNA reads TGTGCCAGCAGGCTGGGCGCGGGAGAATACTATGGCTACACCTTC. It yields the protein CASRLGAGEYYGYTF.